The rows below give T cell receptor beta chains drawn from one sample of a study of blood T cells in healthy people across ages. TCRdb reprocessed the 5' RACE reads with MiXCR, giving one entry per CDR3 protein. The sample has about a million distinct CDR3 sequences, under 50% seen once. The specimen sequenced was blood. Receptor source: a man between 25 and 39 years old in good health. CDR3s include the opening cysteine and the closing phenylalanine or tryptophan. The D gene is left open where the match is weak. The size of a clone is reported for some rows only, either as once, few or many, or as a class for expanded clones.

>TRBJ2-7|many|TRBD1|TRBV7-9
CASSPRDRDFYEQYF
TGTGCCAGCAGCCCCCGGGACAGGGATTTCTACGAGCAGTACTTC
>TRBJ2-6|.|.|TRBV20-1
CSASRLGTNVLTF
TGCAGTGCTAGTCGTTTAGGGACCAACGTCCTGACTTTC
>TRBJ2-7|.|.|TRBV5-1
CASSLSVYYEQYF
TGCGCCAGCAGCTTGAGTGTCTACTACGAGCAGTACTTC
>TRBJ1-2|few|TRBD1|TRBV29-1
CSVAGDSLANYGYTF
TGCAGCGTTGCCGGGGACAGCTTAGCTAACTATGGCTACACCTTC
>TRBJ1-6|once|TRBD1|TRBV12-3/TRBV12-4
CASSLRTGENSPLHF
TGTGCCAGCAGTTTAAGGACAGGGGAAAATTCACCCCTCCACTTT
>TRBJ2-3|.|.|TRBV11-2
CASSLGGAYTQYF
TGTGCCAGCAGCTTGGGGGGCGCATATACGCAGTATTTT
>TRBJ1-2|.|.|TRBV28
CASNKQGENGYTF
TGTGCCAGCAACAAACAGGGAGAGAATGGCTACACCTTC
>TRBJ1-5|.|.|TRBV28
CASSGTRTHSNQPQHF
TGTGCCAGCAGTGGGACCAGGACCCATAGCAATCAGCCCCAGCATTTT
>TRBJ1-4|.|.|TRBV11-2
CASSLSDREKLFF
TGTGCCAGCAGCTTATCGGACAGAGAAAAACTGTTTTTT
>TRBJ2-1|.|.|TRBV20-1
CSARDGMSSYNEQFF
TGCAGTGCTAGAGATGGGATGAGCTCCTACAATGAGCAGTTCTTC
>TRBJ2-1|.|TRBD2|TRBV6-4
CATGLAGGESSYNEQFF
TGTGCCACCGGACTAGCGGGGGGTGAAAGCTCCTACAATGAGCAGTTCTTC
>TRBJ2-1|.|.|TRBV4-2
CASSQDRIVRNEQFF
TGTGCCAGCAGCCAAGATAGGATAGTTAGGAATGAGCAGTTCTTC
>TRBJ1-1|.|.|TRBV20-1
CSARDGGHTEAFF
TGCAGTGCTAGAGATGGCGGGCACACTGAAGCTTTCTTT
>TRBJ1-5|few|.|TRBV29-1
CSVAENSNQPQHF
TGCAGCGTTGCCGAAAATAGCAATCAGCCCCAGCATTTT
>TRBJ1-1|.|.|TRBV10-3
CAISESAPEAFF
TGTGCCATCAGTGAGTCCGCCCCCGAAGCTTTCTTT
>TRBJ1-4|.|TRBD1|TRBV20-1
CSATTGYNEKLFF
TGCAGTGCTACGACAGGGTACAATGAAAAACTGTTTTTT
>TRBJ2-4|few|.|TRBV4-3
CASSQEYSQNIQYF
TGCGCCAGCAGCCAAGAGTACAGCCAAAACATTCAGTACTTC
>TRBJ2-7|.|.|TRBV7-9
CAISEAVAQYF
TGTGCCATCTCGGAAGCAGTCGCTCAGTACTTC
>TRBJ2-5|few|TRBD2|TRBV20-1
CSARDLSLAGGPYQETQYF
TGCAGTGCTAGAGATCTCTCGCTAGCGGGGGGCCCGTACCAAGAGACCCAGTACTTC
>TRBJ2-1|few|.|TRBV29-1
CSVDLPGAHYNEQFF
TGCAGCGTTGATCTCCCAGGGGCTCACTACAATGAGCAGTTCTTC
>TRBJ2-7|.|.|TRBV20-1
CSARDLSNEQYF
TGCAGTGCTAGAGATCTTAGCAATGAGCAGTACTTC
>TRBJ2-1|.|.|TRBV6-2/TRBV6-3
CATKTTQGQSSYNEQFF
TGTGCCACCAAAACCACCCAGGGGCAGTCCTCCTACAATGAGCAGTTCTTC
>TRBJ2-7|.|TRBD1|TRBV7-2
CASSAGTDFYEQYF
TGTGCCAGCAGCGCCGGGACAGATTTTTACGAGCAGTACTTC
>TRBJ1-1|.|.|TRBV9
CASSPRVVNTEAFF
TGTGCCAGCAGTCCCCGAGTCGTGAACACTGAAGCTTTCTTT